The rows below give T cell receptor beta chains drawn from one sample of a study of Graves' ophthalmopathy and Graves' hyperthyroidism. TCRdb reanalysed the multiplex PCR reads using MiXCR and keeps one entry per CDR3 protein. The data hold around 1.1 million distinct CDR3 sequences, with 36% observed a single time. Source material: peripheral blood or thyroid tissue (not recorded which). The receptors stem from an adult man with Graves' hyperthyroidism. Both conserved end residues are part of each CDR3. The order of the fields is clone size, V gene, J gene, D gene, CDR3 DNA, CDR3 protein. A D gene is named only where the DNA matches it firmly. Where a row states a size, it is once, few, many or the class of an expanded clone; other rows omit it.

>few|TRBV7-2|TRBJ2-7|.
TGTGCCAGCAGCTTAGACGCAAATTCCCGGGGCCGAAATTCCTACGAGCAGTACTTC
CASSLDANSRGRNSYEQYF
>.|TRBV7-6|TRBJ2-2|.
TGTGCCAGCAGCTTAGCGCGCTGGGTTGACACCGGGGAGCTGTTTTTT
CASSLARWVDTGELFF
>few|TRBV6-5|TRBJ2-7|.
TGTGCCAGCAGTCCACACCCCGGGACCGCCTACGAGCAGTACTTC
CASSPHPGTAYEQYF
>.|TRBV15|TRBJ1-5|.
TGTGCCACCAGCAGAGTACCGGCAGGGGATCAGCCCCAGCATTTT
CATSRVPAGDQPQHF
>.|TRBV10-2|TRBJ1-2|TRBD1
TGTGCCCCAGGACAGGGAGGGTTATATGGCTACACCTTC
CAPGQGGLYGYTF
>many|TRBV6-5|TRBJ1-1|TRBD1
TGTGCCAGCAGTGCAGGGGGCACGGTGAACACTGAAGCTTTCTTT
CASSAGGTVNTEAFF
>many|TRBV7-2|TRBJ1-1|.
TGCGCCAGCAGTTTATCGGGGGGCACTGAAGCTTTCTTT
CASSLSGGTEAFF
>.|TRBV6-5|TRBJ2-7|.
TGTGCCAGCAGTTACCCACAGGGCTACGAGCAGTACTTC
CASSYPQGYEQYF
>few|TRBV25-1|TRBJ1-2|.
TGTGCCAGCAGTGAGCCTTCAGGGGAAGTTTACTATGGCTACACCTTC
CASSEPSGEVYYGYTF
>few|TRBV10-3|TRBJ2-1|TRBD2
TGTGCCAGCAGTGCCAAAACCATATGGACTAGCGACAATGAGCAGTTCTTC
CASSAKTIWTSDNEQFF
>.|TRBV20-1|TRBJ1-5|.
TGCAGTGCTAAAGATGGGGGCCAGCCCCAGCATTTT
CSAKDGGQPQHF
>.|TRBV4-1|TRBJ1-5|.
TGCGCCAGCAGCCAAGCTAATATTGGCTCAAATCAGCCCCAGCATTTT
CASSQANIGSNQPQHF
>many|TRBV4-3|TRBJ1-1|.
TGCGCCAGCAGCCAAGATTGGCAGGTGAACACTGAAGCTTTCTTT
CASSQDWQVNTEAFF
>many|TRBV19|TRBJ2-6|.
TGTGCCAGTACTCCTTGGCTTATCCCAGGCTCTGGGGCCAACGTCCTGACTTTC
CASTPWLIPGSGANVLTF
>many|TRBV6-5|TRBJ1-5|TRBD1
TGTGCCAGCAGTTTCCTCCGGGACAGGGGAAGGGAGCCCCAGCATTTT
CASSFLRDRGREPQHF
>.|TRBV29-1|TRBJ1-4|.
TGCAGCGTTCGGACAGCAACTAATGAAAAACTGTTTTTT
CSVRTATNEKLFF
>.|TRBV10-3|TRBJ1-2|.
TGTGCCATCAGCGAAGCCAATGCGGATGGCTACACCTTC
CAISEANADGYTF
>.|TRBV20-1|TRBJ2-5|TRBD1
TGCAGTGCTAGTGGGGGACAGGGCGAACAAGAGACCCAGTACTTC
CSASGGQGEQETQYF
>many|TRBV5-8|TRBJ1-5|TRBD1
TGTGCCAGCAGCGCGGGGCCGGGACAGGGCAATCAGCCCCAGCATTTT
CASSAGPGQGNQPQHF
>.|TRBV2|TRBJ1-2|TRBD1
TGTGCCATCAGTGAGTCCCGGGACAGCCGCCGGGGCTACACCTTC
CAISESRDSRRGYTF
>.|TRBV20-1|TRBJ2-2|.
TGCAGTGCTACAGAATCCACCGGGGAGCTGTTTTTT
CSATESTGELFF
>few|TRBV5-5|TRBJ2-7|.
TGTGCCAGCACTTCCAACCCCTATAGCTCCTACGAGCAGTACTTC
CASTSNPYSSYEQYF
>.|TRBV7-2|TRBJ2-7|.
TGCGCCAGCAGCTTGGGGTGGGAGCCTCCCCTACACTACGGGCAGTACTTC
CASSLGWEPPLHYGQYF
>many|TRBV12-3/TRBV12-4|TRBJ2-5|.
TGTGCCAGCAACCGACCAGGGGATCAAGAGACCCAGTACTTC
CASNRPGDQETQYF
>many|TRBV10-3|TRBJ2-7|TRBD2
TGTGCCATCAGTGAGTTGAGCGGGACTAGCGGGAGAGGGGACGAGCAGTACTTC
CAISELSGTSGRGDEQYF